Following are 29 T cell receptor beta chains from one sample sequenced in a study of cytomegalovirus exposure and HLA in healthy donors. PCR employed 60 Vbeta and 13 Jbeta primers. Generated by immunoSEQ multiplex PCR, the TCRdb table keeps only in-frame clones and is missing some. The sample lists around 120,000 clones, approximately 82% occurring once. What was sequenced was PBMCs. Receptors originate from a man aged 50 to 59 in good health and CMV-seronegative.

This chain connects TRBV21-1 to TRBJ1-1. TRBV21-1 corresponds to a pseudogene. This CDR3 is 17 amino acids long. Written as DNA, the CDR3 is TGTGCCAGCAGCAAAGCTTCGTGGCAGGAGGGAAACACTGAAGCTTTCTTT. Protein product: CASSKASWQEGNTEAFF.

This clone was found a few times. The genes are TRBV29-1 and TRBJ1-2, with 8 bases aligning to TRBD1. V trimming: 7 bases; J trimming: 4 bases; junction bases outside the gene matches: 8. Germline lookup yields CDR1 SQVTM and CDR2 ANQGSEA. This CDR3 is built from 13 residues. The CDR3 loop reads CSAMTGEPYGYTF. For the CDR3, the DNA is TGCAGCGCCATGACAGGGGAGCCCTATGGCTACACCTTC.

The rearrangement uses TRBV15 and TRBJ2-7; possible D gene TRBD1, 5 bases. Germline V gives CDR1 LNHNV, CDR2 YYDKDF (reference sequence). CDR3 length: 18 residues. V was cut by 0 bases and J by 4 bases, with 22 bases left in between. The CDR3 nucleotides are TGTGCCACCAGCAGAGACTCCCTAGGGGCAGGAAACCCGTACGAGCAGTACTTC. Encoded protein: CATSRDSLGAGNPYEQYF.

The CDR3 DNA is TGTGCCAGCGGACCGGACAGGGATCTCTATGGCTACACCTTC. It codes for CASGPDRDLYGYTF. This chain joins TRBV9 and TRBJ1-2; 8 positions agree with TRBD1. The CDR3 is 14 residues long. Per germline, CDR1 SGDLS and CDR2 YYNGEE. The J segment lost 4 bases and the V segment lost 7 bases, leaving 9 bases of the junction unmatched.

The CDR3 sequence is CASSSGEGLNTEAFF. Here the CDR3 DNA reads TGTGCCAGCAGCTCGGGGGAGGGGCTGAACACTGAAGCTTTCTTT. The genes are TRBV11-2 and TRBJ1-1; a weak D match, TRBD1 (5 bases). Germline CDR1 SGHAT, CDR2 FQNNGV. This CDR3 comprises 15 residues. Trimming pared 4 bases from V and 0 bases from J, leaving 12 bases between.

CDR3 loop: CASSLVTGNTEAFF. As DNA, the CDR3 is TGTGCCAGCAGCTTAGTAACGGGAAACACTGAAGCTTTCTTT. This chain connects TRBV7-2 to TRBJ1-1; no clear D gene. CDR1 is SGHTA and CDR2 is FQGNSA in the germline V gene. The V end lost 1 base, the J end lost 2 bases, and 8 bases lay between the germline ends. The CDR3 contains 14 residues.

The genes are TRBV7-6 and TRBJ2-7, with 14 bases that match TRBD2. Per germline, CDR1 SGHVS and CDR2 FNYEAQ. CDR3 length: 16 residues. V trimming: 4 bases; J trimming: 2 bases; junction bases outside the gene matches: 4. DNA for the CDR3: TGTGCCAGCAGCTCCGGGACTAGCGGGGGCCCCTACGAGCAGTACTTC. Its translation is CASSSGTSGGPYEQYF.

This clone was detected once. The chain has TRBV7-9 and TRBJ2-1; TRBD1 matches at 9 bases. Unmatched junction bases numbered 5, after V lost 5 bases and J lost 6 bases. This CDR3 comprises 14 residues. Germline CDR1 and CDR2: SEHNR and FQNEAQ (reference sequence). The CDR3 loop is CASSAGTGLNEQFF. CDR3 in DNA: TGTGCCAGCAGCGCCGGGACAGGGCTCAATGAGCAGTTCTTC.

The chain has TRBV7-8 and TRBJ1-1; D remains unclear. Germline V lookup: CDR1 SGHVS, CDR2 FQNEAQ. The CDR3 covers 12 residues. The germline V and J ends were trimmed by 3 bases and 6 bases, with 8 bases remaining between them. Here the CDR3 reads CASSLLRAEAFF. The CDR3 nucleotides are TGTGCCAGCAGCTTGTTGAGGGCTGAAGCTTTCTTT.

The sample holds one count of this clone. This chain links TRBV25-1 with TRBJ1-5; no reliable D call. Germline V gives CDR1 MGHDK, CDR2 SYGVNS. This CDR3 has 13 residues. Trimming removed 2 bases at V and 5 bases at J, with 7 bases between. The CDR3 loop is CASSEIGYQPQHF. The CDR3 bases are TGTGCCAGCAGTGAAATCGGTTATCAGCCCCAGCATTTT.

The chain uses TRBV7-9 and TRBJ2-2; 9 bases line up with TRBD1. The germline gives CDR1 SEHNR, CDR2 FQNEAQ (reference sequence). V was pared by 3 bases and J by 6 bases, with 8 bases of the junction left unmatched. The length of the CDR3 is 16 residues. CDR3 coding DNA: TGTGCCAGCAGCTTGCCACAGGGGGCGCTTGCCGGGGAGCTGTTTTTT. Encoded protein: CASSLPQGALAGELFF. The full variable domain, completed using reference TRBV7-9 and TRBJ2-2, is DTGVSQNPRHKITKRGQNVTFRCDPISEHNRLYWYRQTLGQGPEFLTYFQNEAQLEKSRLLSDRFSAERPKGSFSTLEIQRTEQGDSAMYLCASSLPQGALAGELFFGEGSRLTVL.

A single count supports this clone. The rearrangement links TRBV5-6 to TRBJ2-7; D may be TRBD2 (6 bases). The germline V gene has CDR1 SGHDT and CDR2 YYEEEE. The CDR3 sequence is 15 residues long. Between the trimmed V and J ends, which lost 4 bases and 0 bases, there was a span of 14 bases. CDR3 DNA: TGTGCCAGCAGCCCCCAGGGAGGAAGCTCCTACGAGCAGTACTTC. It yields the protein CASSPQGGSSYEQYF.

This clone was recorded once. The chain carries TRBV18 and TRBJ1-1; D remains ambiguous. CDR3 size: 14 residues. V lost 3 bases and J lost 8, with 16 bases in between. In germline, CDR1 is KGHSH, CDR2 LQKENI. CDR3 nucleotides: TGTGCCAGCTCACCGGGCCCTCACCGGCCAGAAGCTTTCTTT. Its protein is CASSPGPHRPEAFF.

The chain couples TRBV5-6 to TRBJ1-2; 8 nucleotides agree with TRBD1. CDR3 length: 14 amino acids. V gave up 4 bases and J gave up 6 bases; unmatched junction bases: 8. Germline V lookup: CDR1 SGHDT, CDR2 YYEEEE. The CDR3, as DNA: TGTGCCAGCAGCCTCGACAGGGGCCTCGATGGCTACACCTTC. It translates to CASSLDRGLDGYTF.

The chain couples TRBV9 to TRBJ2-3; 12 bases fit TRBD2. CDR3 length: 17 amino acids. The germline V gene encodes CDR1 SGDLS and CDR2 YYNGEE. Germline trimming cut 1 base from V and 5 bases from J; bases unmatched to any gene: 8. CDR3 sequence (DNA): TGTGCCAGCAGCGTATCGCCGACTAGCGGGGGAGGAGATACGCAGTATTTT. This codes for CASSVSPTSGGGDTQYF.

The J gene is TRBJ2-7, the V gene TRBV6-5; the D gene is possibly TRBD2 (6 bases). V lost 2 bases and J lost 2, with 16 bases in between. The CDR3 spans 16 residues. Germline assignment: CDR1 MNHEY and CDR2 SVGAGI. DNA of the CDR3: TGTGCCAGCAGTTACACCCGCTTGGGGGGAACCTACGAGCAGTACTTC. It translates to CASSYTRLGGTYEQYF.

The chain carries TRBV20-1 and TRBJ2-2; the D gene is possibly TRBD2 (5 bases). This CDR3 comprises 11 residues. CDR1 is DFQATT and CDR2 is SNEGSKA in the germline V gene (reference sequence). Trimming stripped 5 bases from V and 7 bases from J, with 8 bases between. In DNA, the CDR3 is TGCAGTGCTCTACTAGGCGGGGAGCTGTTTTTT. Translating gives CSALLGGELFF.

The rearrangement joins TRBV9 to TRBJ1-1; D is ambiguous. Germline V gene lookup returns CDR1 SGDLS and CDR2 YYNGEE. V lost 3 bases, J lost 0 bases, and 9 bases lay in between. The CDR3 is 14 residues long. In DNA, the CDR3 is TGTGCCAGCAGCGCATCTGAGTTGAACACTGAAGCTTTCTTT. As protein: CASSASELNTEAFF.

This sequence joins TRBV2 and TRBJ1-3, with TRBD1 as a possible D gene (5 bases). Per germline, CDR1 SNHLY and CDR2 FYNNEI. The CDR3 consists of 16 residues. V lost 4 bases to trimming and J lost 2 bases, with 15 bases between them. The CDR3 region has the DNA TGTGCCAGCAGTGTTGAAGGGGCGGGGACTGGAAACACCATATATTTT. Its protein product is CASSVEGAGTGNTIYF.

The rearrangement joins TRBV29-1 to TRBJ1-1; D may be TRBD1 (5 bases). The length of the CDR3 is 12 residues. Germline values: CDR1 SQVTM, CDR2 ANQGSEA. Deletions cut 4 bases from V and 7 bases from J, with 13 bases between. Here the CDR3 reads CSVVPGFSEAFF. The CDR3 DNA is TGCAGCGTTGTACCAGGGTTTAGTGAAGCTTTCTTT.

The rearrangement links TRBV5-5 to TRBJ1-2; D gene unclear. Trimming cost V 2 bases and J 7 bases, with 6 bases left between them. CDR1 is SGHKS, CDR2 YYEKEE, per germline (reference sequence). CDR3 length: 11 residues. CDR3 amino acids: CASSFSVGYTF. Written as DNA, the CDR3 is TGTGCCAGCAGCTTCTCGGTTGGCTACACCTTC.

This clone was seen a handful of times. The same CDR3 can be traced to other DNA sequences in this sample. CDR3 region: CASSQVYEQYF. The CDR3 nucleotides are TGTGCCAGCAGTCAGGTCTACGAGCAGTACTTC. The chain couples TRBV2 to TRBJ2-7; D gene unclear. CDR3 size: 11 residues. The V gene lost 5 bases and the J gene lost 3 bases, with 5 bases spanning the gap. Germline lookup yields CDR1 SNHLY and CDR2 FYNNEI. Based on the CDR3 plus reference TRBV2 and TRBJ2-7, the full variable domain is EPEVTQTPSHQVTQMGQEVILRCVPISNHLYFYWYRQILGQKVEFLVSFYNNEISEKSEIFDDQFSVERPDGSNFTLKIRSTKLEDSAMYFCASSQVYEQYFGPGTRLTVT.

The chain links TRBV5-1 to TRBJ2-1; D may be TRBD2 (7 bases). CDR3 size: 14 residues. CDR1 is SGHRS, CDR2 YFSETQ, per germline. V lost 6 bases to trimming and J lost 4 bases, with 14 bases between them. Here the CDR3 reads CASMGGGAYNEQFF. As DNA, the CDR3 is TGCGCCAGCATGGGAGGGGGGGCTTACAATGAGCAGTTCTTC.

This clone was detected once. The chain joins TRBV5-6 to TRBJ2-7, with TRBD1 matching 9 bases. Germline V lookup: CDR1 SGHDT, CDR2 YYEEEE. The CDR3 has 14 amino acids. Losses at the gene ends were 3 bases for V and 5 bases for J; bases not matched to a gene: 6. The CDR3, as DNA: TGTGCCAGCAGCTATAGGACAGGGGTCCACGAGCAGTACTTC. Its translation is CASSYRTGVHEQYF.

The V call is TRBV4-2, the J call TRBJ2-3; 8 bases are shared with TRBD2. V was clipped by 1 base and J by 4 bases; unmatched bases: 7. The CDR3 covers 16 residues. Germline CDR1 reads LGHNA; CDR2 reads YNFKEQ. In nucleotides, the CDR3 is TGTGCCAGCAGCCAAGTTACCGGGGGGGCCGCAGATACGCAGTATTTT. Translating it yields CASSQVTGGAADTQYF.

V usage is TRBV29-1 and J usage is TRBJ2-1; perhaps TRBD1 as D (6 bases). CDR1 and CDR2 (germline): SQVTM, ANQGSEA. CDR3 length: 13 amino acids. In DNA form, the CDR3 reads TGCACCGTCGGCCAGGGGTGGCCATCTGAGCAGTTCTTC. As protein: CTVGQGWPSEQFF.

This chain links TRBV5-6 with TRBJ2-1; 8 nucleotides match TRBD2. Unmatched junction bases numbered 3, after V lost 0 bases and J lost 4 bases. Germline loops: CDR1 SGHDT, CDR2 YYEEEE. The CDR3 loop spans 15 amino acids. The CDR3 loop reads CASSLGRGAYNEQFF. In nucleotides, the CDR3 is TGTGCCAGCAGCTTGGGGCGGGGGGCGTACAATGAGCAGTTCTTC.

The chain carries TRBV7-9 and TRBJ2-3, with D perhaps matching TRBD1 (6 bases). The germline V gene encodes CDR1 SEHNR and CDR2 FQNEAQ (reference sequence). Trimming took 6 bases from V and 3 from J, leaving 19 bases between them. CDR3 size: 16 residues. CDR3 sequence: CASRHTQGLATDTQYF. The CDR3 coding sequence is TGTGCCAGCAGGCATACCCAGGGGTTAGCTACAGATACGCAGTATTTT.

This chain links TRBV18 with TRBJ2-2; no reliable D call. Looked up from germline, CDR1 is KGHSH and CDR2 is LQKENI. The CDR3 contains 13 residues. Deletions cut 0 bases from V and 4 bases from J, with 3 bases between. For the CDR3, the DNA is TGTGCCAGCTCACCACCGAGCACCGGGGAGCTGTTTTTT. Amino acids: CASSPPSTGELFF.